The following is a TCR beta chain sequence with its context. This record belongs to a study of T cells after yellow fever vaccination. In TCRdb, the 5' RACE reads were re-called with MiXCR into one record per CDR3 protein. The data show 200,000 to 300,000 distinct CDR3 sequences, over 10% seen once. The clonotype was recovered from a man aged 30 to 45 who received the YFV17D yellow fever vaccine. The sequencing here drew on CD4+ T cells sorted from PBMCs, taken 45 days after the yellow fever booster vaccination.

The CDR3 reads CASSWTYQETQYF. CDR3 in DNA: TGTGCCAGCAGTTGGACCTACCAAGAGACCCAGTACTTC. This chain uses TRBV27 with TRBJ2-5; no reliable D call. V lost 4 bases to trimming and J lost 0 bases, with 6 bases between them. The V gene's germline CDR1 is MNHEY and CDR2 SMNVEV (reference sequence). The CDR3 spans 13 residues.